This paragraph reports one T cell receptor beta chain. With 4 bases clipped from V and 1 base from J, the junction kept 13 bases outside the gene matches. The CDR3 is made up of 17 amino acids. PCR primers comprised 60 Vbeta and 13 Jbeta primers. The repertoire was sequenced with immunoSEQ multiplex PCR; TCRdb's copy has only in-frame clones and lacks some. The sample has about 240,000 clones, around 80% seen once. The sample originates from a study of cytomegalovirus exposure and HLA in healthy donors. The chain is built from TRBV5-7 and TRBJ2-5, with 7 nucleotides matching TRBD1. Being an ORF, TRBV5-7 has a function that is uncertain. Sequenced input: PBMCs. The sequence derives from a boy aged 5-17 years in good health and CMV-seronegative. The CDR3 here is CASSPCRIQGVQETQYF. The CDR3 coding sequence is TGTGCCAGCAGCCCTTGCCGAATTCAGGGGGTCCAAGAGACCCAGTACTTC.